The T cell receptor beta chain described here comes from a study of blood T cells in healthy people across ages. About the research overall: For every two T cells, template switching captured about one barcoded beta molecule. Study-wide results and limits: Naive T cell percentage strongly correlated with TCR beta diversity.

Each sample used at least 6 million PBMCs. As regards this clonotype: The antigen remains unidentified. Given the absence of the conserved phenylalanine or tryptophan at the CDR3 end, a read error is likely.

Primers used in a second PCR of about 7 to 12 cycles were a sample-barcoded 5' primer and a J-beta primer mix. Sequencing recovered at least 2.5 million CDR3-containing paired-end reads from each sample. TCRdb re-called the 5' RACE reads through MiXCR, storing one row per CDR3 protein. The repertoire consists of some 1.5 million distinct CDR3 sequences, with 28% occurring once and the leading ten covering roughly 8%. This clonotype was sampled from a woman between 25 and 40 years old in good health. Sequenced: blood.

CDR3 sequence (DNA): TGCGCCAGCGAGCGGGGGGGCCGCACAGATACGCAGTATTTG. It is translated as CASERGGRTDTQYL. V is TRBV5-1 and J is TRBJ2-3, with 10 bases aligning to TRBD2. Per the germline V gene, CDR1 is SGHRS and CDR2 is YFSETQ. Trimming at V came to 7 bases and at J to 1 base, leaving 3 bases not matched to a gene. The CDR3 covers 14 residues.